This TCR beta chain emerged from a study of CD8+CD57+ T cells in acquired aplastic anemia. TCR beta VDJ and CDR3 profiles were obtained from a genomic DNA template. TCRdb recomputed calls from the reads with MiXCR, one row per CDR3 protein. The table lists about 180,000 distinct CDR3 sequences, 40% to 50% of them singletons. V trimming: 1 base; J trimming: 6 bases; junction bases outside the gene matches: 6. The CDR3 spans 15 residues. The germline V gene has CDR1 SGHVS and CDR2 FNYEAQ. Patients chosen for sequencing had CD8+CD57+ cells that had expanded, as shown by flow cytometry. Patients had received no therapy at the time of blood sampling. At least ten counts were recorded for this clonotype.

This chain uses TRBV7-6 with TRBJ2-3; 8 nucleotides line up with TRBD2. This sequence originates from a human donor with aplastic anemia. The specimen sequenced was sorted CD4+, CD8+, or CD8+CD57+ T cells (not recorded which) from PBMCs. CDR3 coding DNA: TGTGCCAGCAGCTTAGGAGCGGGGGCAGGGGATACGCAGTATTTT. This gives the protein CASSLGAGAGDTQYF.